This TCR beta chain was recovered during a study of T cells in Graves' hyperthyroidism and ophthalmopathy. Study conclusions and caveats: Ophthalmopathy was predicted by the model a median of around 5.9 months ahead of onset. From stable hyperthyroidism, ophthalmopathy was set apart by a 13 V-J model.

What was amplified from RNA transcripts were TCR beta CDR3 regions. In the first-round RT-PCR of the TCR CDR3, the HTBI primer set was used. TCRdb used MiXCR to reprocess the multiplex PCR reads, holding one entry per CDR3 protein. The profile covers approximately 690,000 distinct CDR3 sequences, with approximately 15% appearing a single time and around 13% taken by the ten largest. At least ten counts were recorded for this clonotype. The antigen remains unidentified. The CDR3 consists of 16 residues. V was pared by 3 bases and J by 5 bases, with 5 bases of the junction left unmatched. Germline V gene data show CDR1 as KGHDR and CDR2 as SFDVKD.

The sample consisted of blood. The V and J genes are TRBV24-1 and TRBJ2-1, with 11 bases that match TRBD2. The TCR sequence derives from a woman aged 45-65 years with Graves' ophthalmopathy. The CDR3 DNA reads TGTGCCACCAGTGATATACTAGCGGGAGAGAACAATGAGCAGTTCTTC. As protein: CATSDILAGENNEQFF.